These 29 T cell receptor beta chains were all obtained from the same sample, sequenced in a study of PD-1 blockade in mismatch repair-deficient tumors. Assay: immunoSEQ multiplex PCR; the TCRdb copy retains only in-frame clones and omits some. The sample contains tens of thousands of clones, 70% to 85% of which appear only once. The starting material was PBMCs, obtained before pembrolizumab treatment. These TCRs come from an adult with mismatch repair-deficient cancer.

This chain connects TRBV6-1 to TRBJ2-2, with D perhaps TRBD1 (6 bases). The germline V and J ends were trimmed by 7 bases and 4 bases, with 16 bases remaining between them. Germline CDR1 and CDR2: MNHNS and SASEGT. This CDR3 spans 15 amino acids. The CDR3 sequence is CASNYWTEGTGELFF. The DNA of the CDR3 is TGTGCCAGCAACTATTGGACAGAGGGCACCGGGGAGCTGTTTTTT.

The chain carries TRBV9 and TRBJ2-1; possible D gene TRBD2, 6 bases. This CDR3 is built from 16 residues. The ends were cut back, 0 bases at V and 4 bases at J, with 14 bases in the middle. Germline V gene lookup returns CDR1 SGDLS and CDR2 YYNGEE. The CDR3 bases are TGTGCCAGCAGCGTAGGGTCAATCGGAGGGTACAATGAGCAGTTCTTC. Amino acid sequence: CASSVGSIGGYNEQFF.

The V call is TRBV2, the J call TRBJ2-1; tentative D call: TRBD1 (6 bases). This CDR3 has 16 amino acids. Trimming took 2 bases from V and 3 from J, leaving 14 bases between them. Germline CDR1 reads SNHLY; CDR2 reads FYNNEI. The CDR3 sequence: CASSESGRGYYNEQFF. The CDR3, as DNA: TGTGCCAGCAGTGAATCGGGCAGGGGCTACTACAATGAGCAGTTCTTC.

This rearrangement joins TRBV7-9 to TRBJ2-1, with D possibly matching TRBD1 (5 bases). This CDR3 has 14 residues. Germline CDR1 SEHNR, CDR2 FQNEAQ (reference sequence). V lost 5 bases to trimming and J lost 3 bases, with 11 bases between them. The CDR3 DNA is TGTGCCAGCAGCCCGCGGACAAGCTACAATGAGCAGTTCTTC. This translates into CASSPRTSYNEQFF.

The chain employs TRBV27 and TRBJ1-6; D may be TRBD1 (5 bases). This CDR3 has 14 residues. Trimming shortened V by 6 bases and J by 10 bases, and 16 bases separated the two germline ends. The germline V gene has CDR1 MNHEY and CDR2 SMNVEV (reference sequence). The CDR3 coding sequence is TGTGCCAGCAGCAACTGGGGGGGAGGGTCACCCCTCCACTTT. It yields the protein CASSNWGGGSPLHF.

This rearrangement joins TRBV2 to TRBJ2-1; D is perhaps TRBD2 (8 bases). Per the germline V gene, CDR1 is SNHLY and CDR2 is FYNNEI. The CDR3 contains 17 residues. Between the trimmed V and J ends, which lost 8 bases and 4 bases, there was a span of 24 bases. CDR3 loop: CASGTRGGGRQYNEQFF. The CDR3 nucleotides are TGTGCCAGCGGAACCAGGGGGGGCGGGAGGCAATACAATGAGCAGTTCTTC.

This chain joins TRBV30 and TRBJ2-3; 12 nucleotides match TRBD2. The CDR3 runs 13 residues. The germline V gene has CDR1 GTSNPN and CDR2 SVGIG (reference sequence). This chain's CDR3 is CARGSSGRGTQYF. As DNA, the CDR3 is TGTGCTAGAGGGTCTAGCGGGAGGGGTACGCAGTATTTT.

CDR3 sequence reads: CASSLEPGVEAFF. The CDR3 bases are TGTGCCAGCAGCTTAGAGCCAGGGGTGGAAGCTTTCTTT. The chain uses TRBV7-9 and TRBJ1-1; possibly TRBD1 for D (6 bases). The CDR3 sequence is 13 residues long. V dropped 1 base and J dropped 8 bases, with 11 bases sitting between them. Per the germline V gene, CDR1 is SEHNR and CDR2 is FQNEAQ (reference sequence).

The chain carries TRBV27 and TRBJ2-7, with TRBD2 identical over 12 bases. Germline V gives CDR1 MNHEY, CDR2 SMNVEV (reference sequence). The CDR3 has 16 amino acids. J gave up 2 bases and V 0 bases, and 2 bases lay outside the gene matches. The CDR3 DNA reads TGTGCCAGCAGTTTATCCTGGACTAGCGGGGCCTACGAGCAGTACTTC. This codes for CASSLSWTSGAYEQYF.

The chain has TRBV2 and TRBJ1-2; TRBD1 might be the D (5 bases). The germline V gene has CDR1 SNHLY and CDR2 FYNNEI. The CDR3 has 13 residues. The V end lost 8 bases, the J end lost 5 bases, and 15 bases lay between the germline ends. The CDR3 reads CASPLGQLYGYTF. The CDR3 DNA sequence: TGTGCCAGCCCCTTGGGGCAGCTTTATGGCTACACCTTC.

The V call is TRBV7-7, the J call TRBJ2-2, with 8 bases fitting TRBD2. The germline CDR1 and CDR2 sequences are SSHAT and FNYEAQ (reference sequence). J gave up 0 bases and V 5 bases, and 2 bases lay outside the gene matches. The CDR3 covers 15 residues. The CDR3 coding sequence is TGTGCCAGCAGCCCTAGCGGGTCGAACACCGGGGAGCTGTTTTTT. Its translation: CASSPSGSNTGELFF.

The chain has TRBV5-1 and TRBJ1-4, with 8 positions matching TRBD1. This CDR3 has 14 amino acids. V was pared by 6 bases and J by 8 bases, with 9 bases of the junction left unmatched. Germline V lookup: CDR1 SGHRS, CDR2 YFSETQ. In DNA, the CDR3 is TGCGCCAGCAAAGACCAGGGGGCTTTAGAAAAACTGTTTTTT. It is translated as CASKDQGALEKLFF.

The chain has TRBV7-3 and TRBJ1-3; D uncertain. Trimming cost V 2 bases and J 4 bases, with 6 bases left between them. Germline V lookup: CDR1 SGHTA, CDR2 FQGTGA. The CDR3 is made up of 13 amino acids. This CDR3 reads CASSLSLGNTIYF. CDR3 in DNA: TGTGCCAGCAGCTTATCCTTAGGAAACACCATATATTTT. Full variable domain (missing parts from reference TRBV7-3 and TRBJ1-3): GAGVSQTPSNKVTEKGKYVELRCDPISGHTALYWYRQSLGQGPEFLIYFQGTGAADDSGLPNDRFFAVRPEGSVSTLKIQRTERGDSAVYLCASSLSLGNTIYFGEGSWLTVV.

The chain carries TRBV18 and TRBJ2-1, with TRBD2 matching 8 bases. Germline assignment: CDR1 KGHSH and CDR2 LQKENI. The J segment lost 4 bases and the V segment lost 3 bases, leaving 11 bases of the junction unmatched. The CDR3 sequence is 17 residues long. Here the CDR3 reads CASSPRAGASGYNEQFF. CDR3 DNA sequence: TGTGCCAGCTCACCCCGGGCGGGGGCTAGCGGGTACAATGAGCAGTTCTTC.

The V call is TRBV6-5, the J call TRBJ2-7, with TRBD1 as a possible D gene (5 bases). Per the germline V gene, CDR1 is MNHEY and CDR2 is SVGAGI. V was shortened by 6 bases and J by 6 bases, with 9 bases between the two germline ends. The CDR3 covers 11 residues. The CDR3 bases are TGTGCCAGCAGCTTGGGGCCCGAGCAGTACTTC. Its protein product is CASSLGPEQYF.

This clone was seen more than once but under ten times. This chain connects TRBV29-1 to TRBJ2-7; no firm D call. The CDR3 contains 12 residues. V shed 2 bases and J shed 1 base, with 6 bases lying between them. Per germline, CDR1 SQVTM and CDR2 ANQGSEA. CDR3 sequence (DNA): TGCAGCGTTGAATACGGGTCCTACGAGCAGTACTTC. It yields the protein CSVEYGSYEQYF.

The V and J genes are TRBV19 and TRBJ1-4; D is perhaps TRBD1 (6 bases). Per the germline V gene, CDR1 is LNHDA and CDR2 is SQIVND (reference sequence). The V end lost 5 bases, the J end lost 1 base, and 14 bases lay between the germline ends. The CDR3 consists of 16 residues. The CDR3, as DNA: TGTGCCAGTAGTTCGGGCCCGGACAGAACTAATGAAAAACTGTTTTTT. Its translation is CASSSGPDRTNEKLFF. Looking up the rest from reference TRBV19 and TRBJ1-4 gives the full variable domain: DGGITQSPKYLFRKEGQNVTLSCEQNLNHDAMYWYRQDPGQGLRLIYYSQIVNDFQKGDIAEGYSVSREKKESFPLTVTSAQKNPTAFYLCASSSGPDRTNEKLFFGSGTQLSVL.

The count of this clone is one. The chain uses TRBV19 and TRBJ2-1, with 13 bases matching TRBD2. The V segment lost 6 bases and the J segment 1 base; nucleotides outside the gene matches: 9. The CDR3 runs 18 residues. Germline V gives CDR1 LNHDA, CDR2 SQIVND (reference sequence). The CDR3 here is CASSKSGTSGTSYNEQFF. Here the CDR3 DNA reads TGTGCCAGTAGCAAGTCCGGGACTAGCGGGACTTCCTACAATGAGCAGTTCTTC.

This chain connects TRBV19 to TRBJ1-2, with D tentatively TRBD1 (6 bases). The germline V and J ends were trimmed by 3 bases and 7 bases, with 21 bases remaining between them. The CDR3 is 16 residues long. Germline V gives CDR1 LNHDA, CDR2 SQIVND (reference sequence). CDR3 DNA sequence: TGTGCCAGTAGTATCTCATGGACGGGACATAGGTCTGGCTACACCTTC. Residues: CASSISWTGHRSGYTF.

This rearrangement joins TRBV28 to TRBJ2-5, with a tentative D call TRBD2 (5 bases). The CDR3 is made up of 14 amino acids. V dropped 8 bases and J dropped 8 bases, with 21 bases sitting between them. CDR1 is MDHEN, CDR2 SYDVKM, per germline. CDR3 nucleotide sequence: TGTGCCAGCGCTGCGGGTGGGGAGAAGAGAACCCAGTACTTC. Translating it yields CASAAGGEKRTQYF.

The CDR3 is CASSDPSLGGSSYEQYF. The CDR3 DNA reads TGTGCCAGCAGCGATCCTTCTTTGGGAGGGAGCTCCTACGAGCAGTACTTC. The chain has TRBV5-4 and TRBJ2-7; 7 positions match TRBD2. Per germline, CDR1 SGHNT and CDR2 YYREEE (reference sequence). V was clipped by 4 bases and J by 0 bases; unmatched bases: 13. CDR3 length: 17 residues.

V is TRBV21-1 and J is TRBJ2-7; the table gives TRBD1 as D, unverified against the DNA. TRBV21-1 is termed a pseudogene. The CDR3 is made up of 15 amino acids. CDR3 sequence (DNA): TGTGCCAGCAGCAACCTACAGGGGGCGGTATACGAGCAGTACTTC. Translation: CASSNLQGAVYEQYF.

The chain is built from TRBV6-1 and TRBJ1-6; 7 nucleotides align to TRBD1. The CDR3 contains 14 residues. Trimming took 5 bases from V and 9 from J; bases not matched to a gene: 7. Germline V gene lookup returns CDR1 MNHNS and CDR2 SASEGT. CDR3 protein: CASSSQGLVSPLHF. Written as DNA, the CDR3 is TGTGCCAGCAGTTCACAGGGGTTGGTTTCACCCCTCCACTTT.

The J gene is TRBJ2-2, the V gene TRBV18, with TRBD2 matching 7 bases. The CDR3 spans 15 residues. Losses at the gene ends were 0 bases for V and 4 bases for J; bases not matched to a gene: 2. Germline lookup yields CDR1 KGHSH and CDR2 LQKENI. The CDR3 sequence is CASSPPGLITGELFF. The DNA of the CDR3 is TGTGCCAGCTCACCACCGGGACTAATCACCGGGGAGCTGTTTTTT.

The rearrangement uses TRBV7-2 and TRBJ2-1, with TRBD2 identical over 12 bases. V lost 5 bases to trimming and J lost 6 bases; unmatched junction nucleotides: 11. The CDR3 loop spans 17 amino acids. The germline gives CDR1 SGHTA, CDR2 FQGNSA. CDR3 DNA: TGTGCCAGCAGCCTTACTAGCGGGAGGCTCCTGGGCAATGAGCAGTTCTTC. This codes for CASSLTSGRLLGNEQFF.

This chain links TRBV2 with TRBJ2-1; TRBD1 matches 8 bases. The CDR3 is made up of 15 amino acids. The germline V gene has CDR1 SNHLY and CDR2 FYNNEI. The V and J ends lost 2 bases and 7 bases, in that order; junction bases with no gene match: 7. Written as DNA, the CDR3 is TGTGCCAGCAGTGAAAGGAGCAGGGGGCTGAATGAGCAGTTCTTC. Translating it yields CASSERSRGLNEQFF.

The chain links TRBV4-1 to TRBJ2-5; 9 bases align to TRBD2. This CDR3 has 15 residues. Germline lookup yields CDR1 MGHRA and CDR2 YSYEKL. After removal of 3 bases from V and 6 bases from J, the junction contained 8 bases not matched to a gene. CDR3 nucleotide sequence: TGCGCCAGCAGCCAGGGGGTAGCGGGAGAACAGACCCAGTACTTC. Protein: CASSQGVAGEQTQYF.

CDR3 loop: CAWSRGQGGAYEQYF. As DNA, the CDR3 is TGTGCCTGGAGTAGGGGACAGGGAGGGGCCTACGAGCAGTACTTC. The J gene is TRBJ2-7, the V gene TRBV30, with 9 bases aligning to TRBD1. Losses at the gene ends were 2 bases for V and 2 bases for J; bases not matched to a gene: 7. The CDR3 sequence is 15 residues long. Per the germline V gene, CDR1 is GTSNPN and CDR2 is SVGIG (reference sequence).

V and J are TRBV5-1 and TRBJ2-5; 8 bases align to TRBD1. This CDR3 has 14 residues. Per germline, CDR1 SGHRS and CDR2 YFSETQ. V trimming: 8 bases; J trimming: 1 base; junction bases outside the gene matches: 7. CDR3 loop: CASRTGLGQETQYF. The CDR3 DNA follows: TGCGCCAGTCGGACAGGGTTGGGCCAAGAGACCCAGTACTTC.